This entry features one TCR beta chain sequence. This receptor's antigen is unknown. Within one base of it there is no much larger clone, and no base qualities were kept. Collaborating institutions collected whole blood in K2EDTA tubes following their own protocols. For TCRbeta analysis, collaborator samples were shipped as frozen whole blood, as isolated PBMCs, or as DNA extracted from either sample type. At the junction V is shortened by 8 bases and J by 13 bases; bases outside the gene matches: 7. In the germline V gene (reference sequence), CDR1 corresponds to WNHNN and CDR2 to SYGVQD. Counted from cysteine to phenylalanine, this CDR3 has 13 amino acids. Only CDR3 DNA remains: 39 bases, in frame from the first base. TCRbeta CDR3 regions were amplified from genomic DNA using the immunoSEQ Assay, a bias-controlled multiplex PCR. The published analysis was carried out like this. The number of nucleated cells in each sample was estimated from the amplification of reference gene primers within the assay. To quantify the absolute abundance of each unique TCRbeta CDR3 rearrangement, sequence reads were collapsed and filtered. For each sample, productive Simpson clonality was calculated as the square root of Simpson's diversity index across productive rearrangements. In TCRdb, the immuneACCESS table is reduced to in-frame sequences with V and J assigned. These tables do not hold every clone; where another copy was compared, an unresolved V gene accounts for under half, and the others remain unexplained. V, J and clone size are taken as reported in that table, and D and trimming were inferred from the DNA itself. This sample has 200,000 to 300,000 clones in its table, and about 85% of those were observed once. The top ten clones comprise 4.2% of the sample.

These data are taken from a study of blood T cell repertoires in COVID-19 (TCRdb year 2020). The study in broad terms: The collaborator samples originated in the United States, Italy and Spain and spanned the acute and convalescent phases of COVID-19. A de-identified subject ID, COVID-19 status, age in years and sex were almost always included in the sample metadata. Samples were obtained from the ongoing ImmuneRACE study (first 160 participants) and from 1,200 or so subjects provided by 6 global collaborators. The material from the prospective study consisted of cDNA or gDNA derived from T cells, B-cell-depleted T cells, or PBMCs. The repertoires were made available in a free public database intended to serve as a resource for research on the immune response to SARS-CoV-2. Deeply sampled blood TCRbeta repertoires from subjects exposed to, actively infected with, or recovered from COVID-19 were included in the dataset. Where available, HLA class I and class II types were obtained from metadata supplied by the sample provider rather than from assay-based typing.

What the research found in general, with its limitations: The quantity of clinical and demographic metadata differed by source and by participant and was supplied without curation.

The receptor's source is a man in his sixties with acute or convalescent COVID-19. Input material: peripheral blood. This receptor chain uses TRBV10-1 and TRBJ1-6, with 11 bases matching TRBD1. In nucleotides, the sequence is TGCGCCAGCCGGGACAGGGGGTCGGGGCCCCTCCACTTT. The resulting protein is CASRDRGSGPLHF.